This T cell receptor (beta chain) was sequenced in a study of molecular identifiers for immune sequencing clone quantification. This clonotype has ten or more counts. Antigen specificity is unknown. General study results and limits: Clones that had above 20 RNA copies took up over 98% of effector molecules but under 1% in naive cells.

TCRdb analysed the PCR reads with MiXCR anew, one entry per CDR3 protein. The sample consists of about 510,000 distinct CDR3 sequences, roughly 23% of them appearing once. Naive CD8 T cells were sorted as CD8+CD4-CCR7+CD45RA+. Between the trimmed V and J ends, which lost 3 bases and 2 bases, there was a span of 11 bases. Germline V CDR1 and CDR2: DFQATT, SNEGSKA (reference sequence). CDR3 length: 13 residues. The rearrangement links TRBV20-1 to TRBJ2-7, with D unresolved. The receptor's source is a human donor in good health. Some libraries in this study had Jurkat cell RNA spiked in. Sequencing was done on a sample of naive CD8+ T cells from blood, with Jurkat cell RNA spiked in. As to subset: FACS-sorted CD8+CD4-CCR7+CD45RA+ naive T cells. In DNA form, the CDR3 reads TGCAGTGCTAGGTCGCAGGCTACCTACGAGCAGTACTTC. As protein: CSARSQATYEQYF.